Each of the 12 T cell receptor beta chains below was sequenced from the same sample in a study of blood T cell repertoires in COVID-19. The protocol was immunoSEQ multiplex PCR, while the TCRdb copy is restricted to in-frame clones and leaves out a portion. Of approximately 62,000 clones listed, 85% to 90% are singletons. Sequenced sample: peripheral blood. These receptor sequences come from a man aged 55-75 years with acute or convalescent COVID-19.

The V gene is TRBV6-5, the J gene TRBJ2-5, with 7 bases identical to TRBD1. The germline CDR1 and CDR2 sequences are MNHEY and SVGAGI. V lost 10 bases, J lost 7 bases, and 15 bases stayed unmatched. The CDR3 has 14 amino acids. In DNA, the CDR3 is TGTGCCACCACGAACAGGGGCCAGCGTGGGACCCAGTACTTC. This sequence encodes CATTNRGQRGTQYF.

The V call is TRBV7-2, the J call TRBJ2-2; 8 bases fit TRBD2. The CDR3 is 15 residues long. Germline values: CDR1 SGHTA, CDR2 FQGNSA. With 7 bases clipped from V and 5 bases from J, the junction kept 9 bases outside the gene matches. The chain's CDR3 is CASNEGLAATGELFF. The CDR3 region has the DNA TGTGCCAGCAACGAAGGACTAGCTGCGACCGGGGAGCTGTTTTTT.

The V call is TRBV18, the J call TRBJ2-1, with a weak D call TRBD2 (7 bases). Germline V gene data show CDR1 as KGHSH and CDR2 as LQKENI. Trimming pared 3 bases from V and 9 bases from J, leaving 12 bases between. The CDR3 is made up of 13 amino acids. CDR3 in amino acids: CASSPRGAGEQFF. The CDR3, as DNA: TGTGCCAGCTCACCCCGGGGGGCGGGTGAGCAGTTCTTC.

This clone was counted a single time. This rearrangement joins TRBV5-6 to TRBJ2-5; no firm D call. In germline, CDR1 is SGHDT, CDR2 YYEEEE. The germline V and J ends were trimmed by 2 bases and 5 bases, with 16 bases remaining between them. The CDR3 consists of 15 residues. The CDR3 region has the DNA TGTGCCAGCAGCTTAGAGGAGAGTGCGAGTGAGACCCAGTACTTC. Translating gives CASSLEESASETQYF. Using reference TRBV5-6 and TRBJ2-5 for the parts outside the CDR3, the full variable domain is DAGVTQSPTHLIKTRGQQVTLRCSPKSGHDTVSWYQQALGQGPQFIFQYYEEEERQRGNFPDRFSGHQFPNYSSELNVNALLLGDSALYLCASSLEESASETQYFGPGTRLLVL.

The chain couples TRBV10-2 to TRBJ2-4, with 9 bases that match TRBD1. The CDR3 is 15 amino acids. Unmatched junction bases numbered 5, after V lost 6 bases and J lost 2 bases. Germline CDR1 WSHSY, CDR2 SAAADI. The CDR3 nucleotides read TGCGCCAGCAGGCCGGGACAGGGATCCAAAAACATTCAGTACTTC. Translated: CASRPGQGSKNIQYF.

The chain uses TRBV30 and TRBJ2-5; 7 bases align to TRBD1. After removal of 6 bases from V and 2 bases from J, the junction contained 6 bases not matched to a gene. This CDR3 region has 13 residues. Looked up from germline, CDR1 is GTSNPN and CDR2 is SVGIG (reference sequence). The chain's CDR3 is CACQTGTQETQYF. The CDR3 bases are TGTGCCTGCCAGACAGGGACACAAGAGACCCAGTACTTC.

The chain is built from TRBV6-5 and TRBJ2-3; D not certain. Germline V lookup: CDR1 MNHEY, CDR2 SVGAGI. The CDR3 length is 15 residues. V dropped 2 bases and J dropped 4 bases, with 13 bases sitting between them. The CDR3 sequence is CASSYGLNHPDTQYF. CDR3 coding DNA: TGTGCCAGCAGTTACGGCTTAAACCACCCAGATACGCAGTATTTT.

This sequence joins TRBV5-4 and TRBJ2-1; 8 positions agree with TRBD1. The CDR3 is 13 amino acids. With 9 bases clipped from V and 5 bases from J, the junction kept 7 bases outside the gene matches. Germline V gives CDR1 SGHNT, CDR2 YYREEE (reference sequence). The CDR3 here is CAIWDRQNNEQFF. DNA for the CDR3: TGTGCCATTTGGGACAGGCAAAACAATGAGCAGTTCTTC.

This clone occurred a few times. The gene calls are TRBV28 and TRBJ2-7; 7 bases are shared with TRBD2. This CDR3 comprises 18 residues. The germline V gene encodes CDR1 MDHEN and CDR2 SYDVKM. After removal of 3 bases from V and 5 bases from J, the junction contained 19 bases not matched to a gene. CDR3 sequence reads: CASSFPAVKTSQADEQYF. CDR3 in DNA: TGTGCCAGCAGTTTTCCGGCAGTAAAGACTAGCCAGGCCGACGAGCAGTACTTC.

The CDR3 DNA reads as TGTGCCAGCAGCGAAACTACGGGTGGCTACGAGCAGTACTTC. As protein: CASSETTGGYEQYF. The J gene is TRBJ2-7, the V gene TRBV5-8; D is unclear. The CDR3 contains 14 residues. The V gene lost 4 bases and the J gene lost 3 bases, with 14 bases spanning the gap. Germline values: CDR1 SGHTS, CDR2 YDEGEE.

The CDR3 DNA sequence: TGTGCCAGCAGTGAAAGGAGGAGAAACACTGAAGCTTTCTTT. It specifies CASSERRRNTEAFF. The V call is TRBV25-1, the J call TRBJ1-1; D remains ambiguous. This CDR3 contains 14 residues. V lost 2 bases and J lost 2, with 9 bases in between. CDR1 MGHDK and CDR2 SYGVNS come from the germline V gene.

This clone has only one observation. This chain links TRBV7-6 with TRBJ2-2; 9 bases are shared with TRBD2. The germline gives CDR1 SGHVS, CDR2 FNYEAQ. V dropped 1 base and J dropped 3; count of bases not matched to a gene: 9. CDR3 length: 18 residues. This chain's CDR3 is CASSLVGGRGFYTGELFF. The CDR3 nucleotides are TGTGCCAGCAGCTTAGTAGGCGGGAGGGGTTTTTACACCGGGGAGCTGTTTTTT.